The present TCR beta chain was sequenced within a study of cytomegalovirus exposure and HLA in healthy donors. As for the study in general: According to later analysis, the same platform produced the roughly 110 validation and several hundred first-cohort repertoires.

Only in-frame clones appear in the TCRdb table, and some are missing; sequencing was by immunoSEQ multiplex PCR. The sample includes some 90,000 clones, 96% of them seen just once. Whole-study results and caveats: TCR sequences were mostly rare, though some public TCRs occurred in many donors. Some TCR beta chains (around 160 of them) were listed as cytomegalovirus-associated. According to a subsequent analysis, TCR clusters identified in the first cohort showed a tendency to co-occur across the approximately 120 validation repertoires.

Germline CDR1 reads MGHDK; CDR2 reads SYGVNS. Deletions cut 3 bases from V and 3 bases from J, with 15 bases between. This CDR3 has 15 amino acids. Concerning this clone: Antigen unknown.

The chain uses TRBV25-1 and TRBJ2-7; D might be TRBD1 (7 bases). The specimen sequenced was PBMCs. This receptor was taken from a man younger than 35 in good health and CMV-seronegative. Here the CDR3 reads CASSDAGTDHYEQYF. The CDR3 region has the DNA TGTGCCAGCAGTGACGCGGGGACAGACCACTACGAGCAGTACTTC.